This T cell receptor (beta chain) was sequenced during a study of T cell repertoires in cytomegalovirus infection. This clonotype was seen a few times. TCRdb re-called the reads through MiXCR, storing one row per CDR3 protein. Seen here are 310,000 or so distinct CDR3 sequences, over 20% observed once, and the top ten hold 11% to 15%. V lost 8 bases and J 2 bases, leaving 10 bases between the germline ends. Germline loops: CDR1 MDHEN, CDR2 SYDVKM. The CDR3 spans 13 residues. The rearrangement uses TRBV28 and TRBJ1-3, with a tentative D call TRBD1 (5 bases). Material for sequencing was PBMCs. The source of this sequence is a human donor in good health (CMV status not recorded). Some clones in this sample may be carry-over from other donors' samples. The CDR3 is CASQRGAGNTIYF. CDR3 DNA: TGTGCCAGCCAACGAGGGGCTGGAAACACCATATATTTT. Full variable domain (outside the CDR3, taken from reference TRBV28 and TRBJ1-3): DVKVTQSSRYLVKRTGEKVFLECVQDMDHENMFWYRQDPGLGLRLIYFSYDVKMKEKGDIPEGYSVSREKKERFSLILESASTNQTSMYLCASQRGAGNTIYFGEGSWLTVV.